Sequencing of this TCR beta chain was carried out in a study of regulatory T cells in long-lasting Graves disease. Study details: Patients with new Graves' disease had used antithyroid drugs below 3 months.

Both iRepertoire HTBI primers and Arm-PCR of CDR3 regions were used to build the TCR beta libraries. TCRdb used MiXCR to reprocess the multiplex PCR reads, holding one entry per CDR3 protein. The sample has roughly 610,000 distinct CDR3 sequences, roughly 15% seen once. Study-wide results and limits: Lower TCR diversity characterized persistent Graves' patients relative to newly diagnosed patients.

Many counts were recorded for this clonotype. Its antigen is not identified. Time point of the sample: newly diagnosed GD, antithyroid drugs for less than 3 months. With RNA extracted from PBMCs as input, the TCR library was made. These data were also reused for a study on T cells in Graves' hyperthyroidism and ophthalmopathy. That source notes: In the first-round RT-PCR of the TCR CDR3, the HTBI primer set was used.

Sequenced here: peripheral blood mononuclear cells (PBMCs), sampled at new diagnosis, from a patient treated with antithyroid drugs. The sequence derives from a woman younger than 45 with Graves disease.

The chain's CDR3 is CASSERFEAFF. Here the CDR3 DNA reads TGTGCCAGCAGTGAAAGGTTTGAAGCTTTCTTT. The chain is built from TRBV6-1 and TRBJ1-1; D gene ambiguous. The V end lost 2 bases, the J end lost 7 bases, and 5 bases lay between the germline ends. The germline V gene has CDR1 MNHNS and CDR2 SASEGT. The CDR3 consists of 11 residues.